These 26 T cell receptor beta chains share one sample of origin, sequenced in a study of blood T cell repertoires in COVID-19. Profiling relied on immunoSEQ multiplex PCR, and the TCRdb table lists in-frame clones only, not all of them. The sample holds approximately 230,000 clones, 80% to 90% seen once. Sequenced material: PBMCs or T cells enriched from blood (not recorded which). The receptors originated from a man aged 18-30 years who had recovered from COVID-19.

The chain carries TRBV28 and TRBJ1-2, with 9 bases matching TRBD1. CDR1 and CDR2 from the germline V gene are MDHEN and SYDVKM. The CDR3 loop spans 14 amino acids. V trimming: 5 bases; J trimming: 2 bases; junction bases outside the gene matches: 3. The CDR3 bases are TGTGCCAGCAGTGTACAGGGGGCCAACTATGGCTACACCTTC. This encodes CASSVQGANYGYTF.

This chain joins TRBV5-1 and TRBJ1-1; tentatively, D is TRBD1 (5 bases). V lost 2 bases and J lost 5, with 22 bases in between. Germline CDR1 and CDR2: SGHRS and YFSETQ. The CDR3 has 17 residues. The CDR3 nucleotides read TGCGCCAGCAGCTTTGGGGTATCTGCGTCGGGGGGTACTGAAGCTTTCTTT. Its translation is CASSFGVSASGGTEAFF.

The chain has TRBV7-9 and TRBJ2-2; 9 bases agree with TRBD2. CDR3 length: 13 amino acids. The V gene end was trimmed by 4 bases and the J gene end by 8 bases; junction bases not matched to a gene: 2. CDR1 and CDR2 from the germline V gene are SEHNR and FQNEAQ (reference sequence). In DNA form, the CDR3 reads TGTGCCAGCAGCTCACTAGCGGGTGGGGAGCTGTTTTTT. It codes for CASSSLAGGELFF.

This rearrangement joins TRBV4-1 to TRBJ2-3; 8 positions match TRBD1. There are 16 residues in the CDR3. The ends lost 3 bases at V and 3 bases at J; junction bases unmatched: 8. Germline V gives CDR1 MGHRA, CDR2 YSYEKL. The CDR3 loop reads CASSQRTGSRTDTQYF. CDR3 DNA: TGCGCCAGCAGCCAGAGGACAGGGTCACGGACAGATACGCAGTATTTT.

The chain links TRBV19 to TRBJ1-5; no firm D call. Germline values: CDR1 LNHDA, CDR2 SQIVND (reference sequence). This CDR3 is 15 amino acids long. V gave up 3 bases and J gave up 1 base, with 10 bases separating them. This chain's CDR3 is CASSIVIGSNQPQHF. The CDR3 coding sequence is TGTGCCAGTAGTATTGTAATCGGGAGCAATCAGCCCCAGCATTTT.

This clone turned up a few times. The V and J genes are TRBV7-9 and TRBJ2-7; 12 positions match TRBD2. The CDR3 has 17 amino acids. In germline, CDR1 is SEHNR, CDR2 FQNEAQ (reference sequence). Trimming cost V 4 bases and J 2 bases; bases outside gene matches: 9. The CDR3 region is CASSSRKTSGGAYEQYF. The CDR3 nucleotides read TGTGCCAGCAGCTCTAGAAAGACTAGCGGGGGAGCCTACGAGCAGTACTTC.

The CDR3 nucleotides are TGTGCCAGCAGCCAAAAGGAGGGGCCGGACCTCTATGAGCAGTTCTTC. This translates into CASSQKEGPDLYEQFF. The chain uses TRBV14 and TRBJ2-1; TRBD2 is a possible D gene (6 bases). The CDR3 is 16 amino acids. Trimming removed 2 bases from V and 8 bases from J, with 19 bases in between. From germline, CDR1 is SGHDN and CDR2 FVKESK.

The chain uses TRBV30 and TRBJ2-7; D might be TRBD2 (5 bases). Between the trimmed V and J ends, which lost 0 bases and 2 bases, there was a span of 11 bases. The germline V gene has CDR1 GTSNPN and CDR2 SVGIG (reference sequence). This CDR3 is built from 14 residues. The CDR3 is CAWSVADFTYEQYF. CDR3 DNA sequence: TGTGCCTGGAGTGTAGCGGACTTTACCTACGAGCAGTACTTC.

V is TRBV7-8 and J is TRBJ2-7, with 9 bases identical to TRBD1. Germline V CDR1 and CDR2: SGHVS, FQNEAQ. The CDR3 sequence is 13 residues long. V was pared by 5 bases and J by 9 bases, with 8 bases of the junction left unmatched. The CDR3 DNA reads TGTGCCAGCAGCAGGGACAGGGAGGCGCCGCAGTACTTC. Translation: CASSRDREAPQYF.

The rearrangement joins TRBV19 to TRBJ1-5; 8 bases line up with TRBD1. V trimming: 6 bases; J trimming: 6 bases; junction bases outside the gene matches: 10. The CDR3 spans 15 residues. The germline gives CDR1 LNHDA, CDR2 SQIVND (reference sequence). The CDR3 here is CASSPVGTGPQPQHF. In nucleotides, the CDR3 is TGTGCCAGTAGCCCGGTCGGGACAGGTCCTCAGCCCCAGCATTTT. The full variable domain, rest sourced from reference TRBV19 and TRBJ1-5, is DGGITQSPKYLFRKEGQNVTLSCEQNLNHDAMYWYRQDPGQGLRLIYYSQIVNDFQKGDIAEGYSVSREKKESFPLTVTSAQKNPTAFYLCASSPVGTGPQPQHFGDGTRLSIL.

The CDR3 loop reads CASSEGGEPTEAFF. CDR3 bases: TGTGCCAGCAGTGAAGGGGGGGAGCCCACTGAAGCTTTCTTT. The chain couples TRBV6-1 to TRBJ1-1; D is perhaps TRBD1 (5 bases). Trimming left V 1 base short and J 4 bases short, with 10 bases between. The CDR3 has 14 amino acids. Looked up from germline, CDR1 is MNHNS and CDR2 is SASEGT.

The gene calls are TRBV7-9 and TRBJ1-1; D is unclear. CDR3 length: 12 amino acids. The germline CDR1 and CDR2 sequences are SEHNR and FQNEAQ (reference sequence). The V end lost 8 bases, the J end lost 4 bases, and 11 bases lay between the germline ends. CDR3 in DNA: TGTGCCAGCGGCGAGGGCGTCACTGAAGCTTTCTTT. Its translation: CASGEGVTEAFF.

The chain has TRBV5-1 and TRBJ2-5, with a weak D call TRBD1 (6 bases). The CDR3 runs to 16 residues. Germline CDR1 SGHRS, CDR2 YFSETQ. Trimming stripped 3 bases from V and 4 bases from J, with 19 bases between. CDR3: CASSSAIQGFGETQYF. The CDR3 nucleotides read TGCGCCAGCAGCTCGGCAATACAGGGCTTTGGAGAGACCCAGTACTTC.

The rearrangement links TRBV28 to TRBJ1-1; D ambiguous. Trimming removed 5 bases at V and 8 bases at J, with 15 bases between. This CDR3 has 13 residues. Germline CDR1 is MDHEN and CDR2 is SYDVKM. CDR3 region: CASSPPLRQEAFF. The CDR3 DNA follows: TGTGCCAGCAGTCCGCCCTTGAGGCAAGAAGCTTTCTTT.

This chain joins TRBV4-1 and TRBJ1-5; no reliable D call. Deletions cut 0 bases from V and 0 bases from J, with 12 bases between. This CDR3 spans 17 amino acids. Germline CDR1 reads MGHRA; CDR2 reads YSYEKL. Here the CDR3 reads CASSQDVRSFSNQPQHF. CDR3 nucleotide sequence: TGCGCCAGCAGCCAAGACGTCAGGTCGTTTAGCAATCAGCCCCAGCATTTT.

This clone was seen only once. The chain uses TRBV9 and TRBJ2-2; 13 nucleotides agree with TRBD2. The germline CDR1 and CDR2 sequences are SGDLS and YYNGEE. The CDR3 covers 17 residues. V lost 2 bases to trimming and J lost 4 bases; unmatched junction nucleotides: 5. In DNA form, the CDR3 reads TGTGCCAGCAGCGTCACTAGCGGGGGGGCCGCCACCGGGGAGCTGTTTTTT. This codes for CASSVTSGGAATGELFF.

This clone was seen a single time. This chain connects TRBV3-1 (or the pseudogene TRBV3-2) to TRBJ2-3; D possibly corresponds to TRBD2 (6 bases). With 4 bases removed from V and 6 bases from J, the gap between germline ends came to 17 bases. The CDR3 is 15 residues long. Germline-derived CDR1 and CDR2 are LGHDT and YNNKEL (reference sequence). This CDR3 is CASSRGTQLLDTQYF. The CDR3 bases are TGTGCCAGCAGCCGCGGGACCCAGCTTCTGGATACGCAGTATTTT.

J is TRBJ2-1 and V is TRBV11-2; 9 nucleotides match TRBD2. With 5 bases clipped from V and 0 bases from J, the junction kept 2 bases outside the gene matches. From germline, CDR1 is SGHAT and CDR2 FQNNGV. The CDR3 is 15 residues long. CDR3 DNA sequence: TGTGCCAGCAGCACGGGACTAGCCTCCTACAATGAGCAGTTCTTC. Encoded protein: CASSTGLASYNEQFF.

This chain links TRBV7-2 with TRBJ2-4; 11 bases fit TRBD2. The CDR3 spans 17 residues. Per germline, CDR1 SGHTA and CDR2 FQGNSA. Trimming at V came to 1 base and at J to 6 bases, leaving 8 bases not matched to a gene. The DNA for the CDR3 is TGTGCCAGCAGCTTAGGATTAGCGGGGGGGCTTGGAAACATTCAGTACTTC. Protein sequence: CASSLGLAGGLGNIQYF.

The chain employs TRBV13 and TRBJ1-3; TRBD1 matches at 9 bases. The CDR3 spans 18 residues. CDR1 and CDR2 from the germline V gene are PRHDT and FYEKMQ (reference sequence). Trimming removed 0 bases from V and 2 bases from J; junction bases left unmatched: 8. In DNA, the CDR3 is TGTGCCAGCAGCTTAGGCCTGCGAGACAGGGGGGCTGGAAACACCATATATTTT. It specifies CASSLGLRDRGAGNTIYF. Full variable domain (rest looked up from reference TRBV13 and TRBJ1-3): AAGVIQSPRHLIKEKRETATLKCYPIPRHDTVYWYQQGPGQDPQFLISFYEKMQSDKGSIPDRFSAQQFSDYHSELNMSSLELGDSALYFCASSLGLRDRGAGNTIYFGEGSWLTVV.

The CDR3 DNA reads as TGCGCCAGCAGCCAAGAGGGGCCTCCAACTAATGAAAAACTGTTTTTT. Its protein product is CASSQEGPPTNEKLFF. This chain uses TRBV4-1 with TRBJ1-4; possible D gene TRBD1, 5 bases. There are 16 residues in the CDR3. V was clipped by 0 bases and J by 0 bases, with 8 bases between them. The germline gives CDR1 MGHRA, CDR2 YSYEKL.

The genes are TRBV11-2 and TRBJ1-2; 7 bases are a match to TRBD1. CDR1 is SGHAT, CDR2 FQNNGV, per germline. There are 16 residues in the CDR3. J gave up 6 bases and V 2 bases, and 12 bases lay outside the gene matches. The DNA of the CDR3 is TGTGCCAGCAGCTTATTCGGTGACAGGGTGGAAGATGGCTACACCTTC. As protein: CASSLFGDRVEDGYTF.

The chain has TRBV4-1 and TRBJ1-5; 9 nucleotides agree with TRBD1. Germline CDR1 reads MGHRA; CDR2 reads YSYEKL. Germline trimming cut 2 bases from V and 1 base from J; bases unmatched to any gene: 9. This CDR3 is built from 18 residues. CDR3 protein: CASSQTGGLSGSNQPQHF. The CDR3 region has the DNA TGCGCCAGCAGCCAAACAGGGGGCCTAAGTGGGAGCAATCAGCCCCAGCATTTT.

The chain uses TRBV7-8 and TRBJ2-7, with a weak D call TRBD1 (6 bases). The CDR3 extends over 14 amino acids. V was clipped by 1 base and J by 3 bases, with 10 bases between them. Germline assignment: CDR1 SGHVS and CDR2 FQNEAQ. This CDR3 reads CASSLGDIHYEQYF. In DNA form, the CDR3 reads TGTGCCAGCAGCTTAGGGGACATCCACTACGAGCAGTACTTC.

The chain is built from TRBV11-3 and TRBJ2-1; D might be TRBD2 (5 bases). CDR3 length equals 15 residues. Germline assignment: CDR1 SGHNT and CDR2 YENEEA. Trimming left V 0 bases short and J 9 bases short, with 15 bases between. The CDR3 DNA sequence: TGTGCCAGCAGCTTAGACCCCCTAGCAAGCGGTGAGCAGTTCTTC. Its translation is CASSLDPLASGEQFF. Complete variable domain (other parts from reference TRBV11-3 and TRBJ2-1): EAGVVQSPRYKIIEKKQPVAFWCNPISGHNTLYWYLQNLGQGPELLIRYENEEAVDDSQLPKDRFSAERLKGVDSTLKIQPAELGDSAVYLCASSLDPLASGEQFFGPGTRLTVL.

The chain combines TRBV6-5 with TRBJ2-2, with a weak D call TRBD1 (6 bases). Trimming left V 7 bases short and J 4 bases short, with 10 bases between. Germline CDR1 reads MNHEY; CDR2 reads SVGAGI. This CDR3 spans 13 amino acids. CDR3 loop: CASKRQATGELFF. The CDR3 DNA sequence: TGTGCCAGCAAGAGACAGGCCACCGGGGAGCTGTTTTTT.